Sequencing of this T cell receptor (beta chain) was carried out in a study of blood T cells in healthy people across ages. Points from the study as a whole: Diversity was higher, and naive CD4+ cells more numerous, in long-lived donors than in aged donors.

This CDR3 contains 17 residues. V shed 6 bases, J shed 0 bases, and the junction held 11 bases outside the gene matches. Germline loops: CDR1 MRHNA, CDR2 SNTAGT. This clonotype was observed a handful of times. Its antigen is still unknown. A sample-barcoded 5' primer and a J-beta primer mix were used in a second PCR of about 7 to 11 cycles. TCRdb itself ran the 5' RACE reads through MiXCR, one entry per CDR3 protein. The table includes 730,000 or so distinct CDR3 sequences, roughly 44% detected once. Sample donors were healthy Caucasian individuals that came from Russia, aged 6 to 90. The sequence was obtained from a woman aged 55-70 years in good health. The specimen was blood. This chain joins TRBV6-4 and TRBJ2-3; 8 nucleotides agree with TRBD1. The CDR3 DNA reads TGTGCCAGCAGCGCCTCCTGGACAGGGAAAAGCACAGATACGCAGTATTTT. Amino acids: CASSASWTGKSTDTQYF.